The present T cell receptor (beta chain) was sequenced within a study of cytomegalovirus exposure and HLA in healthy donors. Overall study results and limits: Near-uniform donor sequencing depth was presumed by presence/absence analyses. Among the most significant clusters, several appeared linked to common viral pathogens in a later analysis.

Worth noting for this clone: The antigen remains undetermined. An end of the junction does not agree with germline; a read error may underlie this.

The PCR used 60 Vbeta and 13 Jbeta primers. Here immunoSEQ multiplex PCR was the method, and the copy in TCRdb shows in-frame clones only, minus some. The repertoire includes 200,000 to 250,000 clones, 60% to 80% of them detected once, and less than 2% sits in the top ten. The CDR3 extends over 14 amino acids. The germline V gene has CDR1 MNHNS and CDR2 SASEGT. The source of this sequence is a woman between 25 and 40 years old in good health and CMV-seronegative. Sequenced material: PBMCs. V usage is TRBV6-1 and J usage is TRBJ2-5; 11 bases map to TRBD1. DNA for the CDR3: TGTGCCAGCAGTCAGGACAGGGGGCAAGAGGCCCAGTACTTC. It yields the protein CASSQDRGQEAQYF.